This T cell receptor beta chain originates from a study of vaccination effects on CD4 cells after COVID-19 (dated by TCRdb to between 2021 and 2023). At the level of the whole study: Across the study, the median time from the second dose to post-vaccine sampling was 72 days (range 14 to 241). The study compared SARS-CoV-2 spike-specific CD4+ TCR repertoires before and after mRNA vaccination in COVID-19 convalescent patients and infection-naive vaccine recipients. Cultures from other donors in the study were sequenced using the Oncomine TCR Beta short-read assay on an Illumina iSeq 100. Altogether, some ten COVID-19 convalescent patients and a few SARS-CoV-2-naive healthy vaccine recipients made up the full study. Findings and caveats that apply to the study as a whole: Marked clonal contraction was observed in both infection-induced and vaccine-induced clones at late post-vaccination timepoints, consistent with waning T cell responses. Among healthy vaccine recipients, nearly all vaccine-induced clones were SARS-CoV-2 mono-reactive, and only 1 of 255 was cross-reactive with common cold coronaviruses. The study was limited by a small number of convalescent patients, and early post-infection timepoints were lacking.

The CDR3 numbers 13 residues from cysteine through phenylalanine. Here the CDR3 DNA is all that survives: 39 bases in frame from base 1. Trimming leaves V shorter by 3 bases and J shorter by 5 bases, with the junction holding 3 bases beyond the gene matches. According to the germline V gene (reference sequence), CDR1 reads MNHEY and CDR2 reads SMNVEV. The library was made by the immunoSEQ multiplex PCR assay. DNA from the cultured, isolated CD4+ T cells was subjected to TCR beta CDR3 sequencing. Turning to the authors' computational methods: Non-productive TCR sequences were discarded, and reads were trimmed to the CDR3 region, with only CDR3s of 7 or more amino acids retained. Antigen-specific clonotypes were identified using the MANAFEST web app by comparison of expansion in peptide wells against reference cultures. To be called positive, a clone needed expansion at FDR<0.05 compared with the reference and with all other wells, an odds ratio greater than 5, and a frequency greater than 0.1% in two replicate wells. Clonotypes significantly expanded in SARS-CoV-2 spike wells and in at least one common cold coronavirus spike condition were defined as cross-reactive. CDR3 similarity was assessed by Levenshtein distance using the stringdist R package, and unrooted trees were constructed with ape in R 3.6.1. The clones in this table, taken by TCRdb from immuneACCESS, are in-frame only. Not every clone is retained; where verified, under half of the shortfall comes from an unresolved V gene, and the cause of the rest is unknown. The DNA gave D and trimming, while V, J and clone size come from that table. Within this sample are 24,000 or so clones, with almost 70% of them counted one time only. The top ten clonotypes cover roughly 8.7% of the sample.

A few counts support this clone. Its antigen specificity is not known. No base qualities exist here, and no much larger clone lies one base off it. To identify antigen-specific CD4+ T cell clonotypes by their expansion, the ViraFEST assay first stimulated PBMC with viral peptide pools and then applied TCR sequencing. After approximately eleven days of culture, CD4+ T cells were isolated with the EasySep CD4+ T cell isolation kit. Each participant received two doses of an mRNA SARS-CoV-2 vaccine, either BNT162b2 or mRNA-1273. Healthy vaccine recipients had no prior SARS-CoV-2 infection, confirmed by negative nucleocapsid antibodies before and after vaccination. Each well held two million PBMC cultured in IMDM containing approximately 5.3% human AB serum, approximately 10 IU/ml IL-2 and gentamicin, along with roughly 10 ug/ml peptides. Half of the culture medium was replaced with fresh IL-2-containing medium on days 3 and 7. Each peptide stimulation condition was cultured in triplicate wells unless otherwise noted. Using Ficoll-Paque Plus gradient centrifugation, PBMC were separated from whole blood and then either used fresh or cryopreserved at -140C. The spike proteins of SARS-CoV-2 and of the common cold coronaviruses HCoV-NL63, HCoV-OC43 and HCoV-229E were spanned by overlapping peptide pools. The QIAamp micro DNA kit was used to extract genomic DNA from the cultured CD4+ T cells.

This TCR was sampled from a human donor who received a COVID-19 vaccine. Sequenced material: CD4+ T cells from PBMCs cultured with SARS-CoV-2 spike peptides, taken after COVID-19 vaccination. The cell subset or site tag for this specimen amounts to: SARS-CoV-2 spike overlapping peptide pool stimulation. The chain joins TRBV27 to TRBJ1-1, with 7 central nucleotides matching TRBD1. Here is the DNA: TGTGCCAGCAGTTTGACAGGGAGGACTGAAGCTTTCTTT. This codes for CASSLTGRTEAFF.